This T cell receptor (beta chain) was captured in a study of T cell changes during pregnancy in multiple sclerosis. Only in-frame clones appear in the TCRdb table, and some are missing; sequencing was by immunoSEQ multiplex PCR. The sample includes some 42,000 clones, 85% to 95% of them seen just once. The germline V gene has CDR1 WNHNN and CDR2 SYGVQD (reference sequence). The length of the CDR3 is 15 residues. The junction had 5 bases not matched to a gene; V was cut back by 5 bases and J by 2 bases. The chain uses TRBV10-1 and TRBJ2-2, with 7 bases matching TRBD1. The sequenced sample was CD4+ T cells from peripheral blood mononuclear cells, obtained in the third trimester of pregnancy. The TCR originated in a female donor with multiple sclerosis, enrolled in a pregnancy study. CDR3 nucleotide sequence: TGCGCCAGCAGTACACGACAGGGAAACACCGGGGAGCTGTTTTTT. This sequence encodes CASSTRQGNTGELFF.